Included here is one TCR beta chain sequence, with context. This specimen belongs to a study of T cells after somatic rescue of genetic block. The germline V gene encodes CDR1 SGHDT and CDR2 YYEEEE. The CDR3 sequence is 14 residues long. Trimming removed 3 bases from V and 0 bases from J; junction bases left unmatched: 2. The data were produced by immunoSEQ multiplex PCR, yet TCRdb's version contains in-frame clones alone and is incomplete. The sample has 45,000 to 55,000 clones, about 96% seen once; the top ten hold more than 0.075%. Sequencing was performed on peripheral blood mononuclear cells (PBMCs). The rearrangement joins TRBV5-6 to TRBJ2-7; 8 nucleotides agree with TRBD1. The sequence derives from a child in the first two years of life. The CDR3 spells CASSWGTGSYEQYF. CDR3 DNA sequence: TGTGCCAGCAGCTGGGGGACAGGCTCCTACGAGCAGTACTTC.